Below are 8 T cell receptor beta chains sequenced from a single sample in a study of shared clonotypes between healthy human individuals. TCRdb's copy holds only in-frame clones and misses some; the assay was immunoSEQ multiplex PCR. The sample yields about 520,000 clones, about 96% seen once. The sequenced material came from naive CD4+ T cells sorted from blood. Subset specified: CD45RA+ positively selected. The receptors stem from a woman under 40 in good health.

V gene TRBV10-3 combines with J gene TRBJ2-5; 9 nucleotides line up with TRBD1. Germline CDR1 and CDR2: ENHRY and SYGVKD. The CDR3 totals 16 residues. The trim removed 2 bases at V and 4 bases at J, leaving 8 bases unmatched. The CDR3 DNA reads TGTGCCATCAGTGAGCCGAACAGGGGGCCAATAGAGACCCAGTACTTC. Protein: CAISEPNRGPIETQYF.

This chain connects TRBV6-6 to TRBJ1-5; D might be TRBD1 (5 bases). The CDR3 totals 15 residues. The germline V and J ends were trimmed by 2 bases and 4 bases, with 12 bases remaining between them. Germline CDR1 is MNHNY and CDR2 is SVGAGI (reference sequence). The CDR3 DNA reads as TGTGCCAGCAGTTACGATCGAGGGGCGAATCAGCCCCAGCATTTT. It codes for CASSYDRGANQPQHF.

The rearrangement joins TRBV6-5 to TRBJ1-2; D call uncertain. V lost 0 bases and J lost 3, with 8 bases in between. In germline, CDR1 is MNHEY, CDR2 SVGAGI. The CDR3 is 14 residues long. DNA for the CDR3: TGTGCCAGCAGTTACTCGTACGACGACTATGGCTACACCTTC. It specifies CASSYSYDDYGYTF.

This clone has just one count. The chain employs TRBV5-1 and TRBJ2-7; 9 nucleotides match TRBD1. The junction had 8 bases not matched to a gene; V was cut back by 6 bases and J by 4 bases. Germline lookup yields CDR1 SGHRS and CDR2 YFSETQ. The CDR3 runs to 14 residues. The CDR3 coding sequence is TGCGCCAGCACCCCGGGGGGACAGGGTTACGAGCAGTACTTC. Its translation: CASTPGGQGYEQYF.

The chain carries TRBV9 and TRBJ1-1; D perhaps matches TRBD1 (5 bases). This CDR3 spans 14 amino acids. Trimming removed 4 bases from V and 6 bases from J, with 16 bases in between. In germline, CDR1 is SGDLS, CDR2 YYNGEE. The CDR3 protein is CASSRDLLEAEAFF. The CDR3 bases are TGTGCCAGCAGCAGGGACCTCCTGGAAGCTGAAGCTTTCTTT.

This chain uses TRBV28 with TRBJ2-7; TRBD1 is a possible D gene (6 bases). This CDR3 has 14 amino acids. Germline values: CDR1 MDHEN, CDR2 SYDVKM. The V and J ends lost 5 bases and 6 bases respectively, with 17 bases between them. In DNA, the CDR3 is TGTGCCAGCAGTCCTCAGGGGAGTGACGCCGAGCAGTACTTC. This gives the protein CASSPQGSDAEQYF.

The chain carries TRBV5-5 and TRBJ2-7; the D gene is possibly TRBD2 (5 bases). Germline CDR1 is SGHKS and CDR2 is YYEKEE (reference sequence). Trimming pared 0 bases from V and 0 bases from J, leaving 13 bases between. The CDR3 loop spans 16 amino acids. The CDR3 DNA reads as TGTGCCAGCAGCTTGGGACCTAGCCTTATCTCCTACGAGCAGTACTTC. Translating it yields CASSLGPSLISYEQYF.

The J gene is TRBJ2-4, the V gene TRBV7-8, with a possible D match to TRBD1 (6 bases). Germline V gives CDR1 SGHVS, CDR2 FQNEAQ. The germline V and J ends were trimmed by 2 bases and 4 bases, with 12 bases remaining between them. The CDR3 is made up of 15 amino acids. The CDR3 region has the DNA TGTGCCAGCAGCTTAACTCGGACAGATAAAAACATTCAGTACTTC. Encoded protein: CASSLTRTDKNIQYF.